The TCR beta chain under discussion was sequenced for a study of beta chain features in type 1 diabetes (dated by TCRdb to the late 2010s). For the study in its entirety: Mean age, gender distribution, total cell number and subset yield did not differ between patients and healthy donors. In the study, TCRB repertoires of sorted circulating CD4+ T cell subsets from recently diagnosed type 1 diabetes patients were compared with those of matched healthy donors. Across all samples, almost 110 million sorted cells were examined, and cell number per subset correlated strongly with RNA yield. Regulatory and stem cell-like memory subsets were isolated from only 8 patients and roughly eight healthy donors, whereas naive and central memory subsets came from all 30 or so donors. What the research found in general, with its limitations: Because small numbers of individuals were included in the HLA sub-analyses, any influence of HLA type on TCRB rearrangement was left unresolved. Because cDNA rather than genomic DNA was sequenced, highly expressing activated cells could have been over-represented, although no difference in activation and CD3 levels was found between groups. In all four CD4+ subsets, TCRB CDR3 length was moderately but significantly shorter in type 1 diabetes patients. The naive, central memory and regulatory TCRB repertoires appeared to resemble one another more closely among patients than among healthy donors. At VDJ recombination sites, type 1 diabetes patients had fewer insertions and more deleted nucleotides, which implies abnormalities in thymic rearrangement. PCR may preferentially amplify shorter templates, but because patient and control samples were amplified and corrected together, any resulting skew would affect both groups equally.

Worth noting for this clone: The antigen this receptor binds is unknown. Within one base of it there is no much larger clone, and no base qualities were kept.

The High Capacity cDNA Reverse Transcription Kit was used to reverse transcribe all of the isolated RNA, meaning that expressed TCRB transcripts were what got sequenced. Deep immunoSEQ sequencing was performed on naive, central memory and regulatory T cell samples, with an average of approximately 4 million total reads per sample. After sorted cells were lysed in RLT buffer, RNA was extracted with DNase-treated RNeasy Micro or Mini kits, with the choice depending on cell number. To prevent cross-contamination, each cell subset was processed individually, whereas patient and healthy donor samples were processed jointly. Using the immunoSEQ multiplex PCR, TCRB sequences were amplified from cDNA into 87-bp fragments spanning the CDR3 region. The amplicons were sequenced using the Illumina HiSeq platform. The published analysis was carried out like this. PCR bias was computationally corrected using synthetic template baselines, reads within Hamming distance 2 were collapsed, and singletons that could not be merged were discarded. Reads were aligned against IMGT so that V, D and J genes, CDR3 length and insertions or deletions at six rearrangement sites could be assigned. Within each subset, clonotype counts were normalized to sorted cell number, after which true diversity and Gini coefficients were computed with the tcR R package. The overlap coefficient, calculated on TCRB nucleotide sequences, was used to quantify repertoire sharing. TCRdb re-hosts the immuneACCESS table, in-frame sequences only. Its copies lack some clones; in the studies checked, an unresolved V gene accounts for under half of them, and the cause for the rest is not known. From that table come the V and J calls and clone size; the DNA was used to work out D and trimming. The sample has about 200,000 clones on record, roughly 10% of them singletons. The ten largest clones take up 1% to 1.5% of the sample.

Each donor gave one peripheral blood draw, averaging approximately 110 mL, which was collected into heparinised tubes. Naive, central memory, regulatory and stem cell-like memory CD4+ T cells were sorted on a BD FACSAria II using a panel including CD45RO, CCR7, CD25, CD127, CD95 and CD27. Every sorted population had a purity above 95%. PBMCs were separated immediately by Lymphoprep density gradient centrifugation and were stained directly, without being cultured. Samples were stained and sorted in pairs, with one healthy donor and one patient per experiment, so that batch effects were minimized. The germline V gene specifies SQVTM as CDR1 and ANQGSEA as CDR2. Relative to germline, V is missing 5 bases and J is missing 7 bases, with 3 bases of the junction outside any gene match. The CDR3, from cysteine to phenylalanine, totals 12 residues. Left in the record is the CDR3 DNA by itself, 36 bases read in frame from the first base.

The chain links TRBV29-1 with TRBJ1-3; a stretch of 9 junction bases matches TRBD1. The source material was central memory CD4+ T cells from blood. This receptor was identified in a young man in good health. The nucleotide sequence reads TGCAGCGTTCGGGACAGGGCGAACACCATATATTTT. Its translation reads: CSVRDRANTIYF.